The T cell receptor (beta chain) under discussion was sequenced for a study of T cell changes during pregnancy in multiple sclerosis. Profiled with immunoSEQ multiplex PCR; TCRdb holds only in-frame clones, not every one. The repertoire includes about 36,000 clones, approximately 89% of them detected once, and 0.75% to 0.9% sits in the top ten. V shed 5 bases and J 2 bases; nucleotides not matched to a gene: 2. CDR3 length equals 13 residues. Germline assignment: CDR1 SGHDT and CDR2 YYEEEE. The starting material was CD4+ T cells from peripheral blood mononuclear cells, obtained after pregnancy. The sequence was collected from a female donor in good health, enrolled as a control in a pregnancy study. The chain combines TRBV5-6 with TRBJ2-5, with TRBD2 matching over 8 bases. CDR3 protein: CASRLADQETQYF. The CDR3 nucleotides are TGTGCCAGCAGACTAGCGGATCAAGAGACCCAGTACTTC. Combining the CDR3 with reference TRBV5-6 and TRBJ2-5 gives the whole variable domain DAGVTQSPTHLIKTRGQQVTLRCSPKSGHDTVSWYQQALGQGPQFIFQYYEEEERQRGNFPDRFSGHQFPNYSSELNVNALLLGDSALYLCASRLADQETQYFGPGTRLLVL.